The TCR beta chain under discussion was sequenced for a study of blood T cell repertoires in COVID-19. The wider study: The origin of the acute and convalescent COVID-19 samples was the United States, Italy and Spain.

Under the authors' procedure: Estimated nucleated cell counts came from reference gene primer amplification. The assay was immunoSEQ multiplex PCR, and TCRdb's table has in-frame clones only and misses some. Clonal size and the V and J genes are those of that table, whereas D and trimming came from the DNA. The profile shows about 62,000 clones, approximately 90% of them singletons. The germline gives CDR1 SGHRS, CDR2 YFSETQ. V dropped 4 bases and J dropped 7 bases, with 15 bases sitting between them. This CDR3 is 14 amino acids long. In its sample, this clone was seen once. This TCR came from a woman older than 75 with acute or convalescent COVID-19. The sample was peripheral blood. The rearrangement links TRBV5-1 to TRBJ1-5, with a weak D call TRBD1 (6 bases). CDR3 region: CASSRRGGGQPQHF. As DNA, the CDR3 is TGCGCCAGCAGCCGGAGGGGGGGCGGCCAGCCCCAGCATTTT.